The 15 T cell receptor beta chains below were found in one sample sequenced in a study of identical twins. TCRdb used MiXCR to reprocess the 5' RACE reads, holding one entry per CDR3 protein. This sample has about 1.7 million distinct CDR3 sequences; more than 30% occur once, and the top ten carry under 0.35%. The specimen sequenced was cord blood. The receptors come from a newborn girl in good health.

Concerning this clonotype itself: Mismatch with germline at one junction end may stem from a read error. The chain combines TRBV20-1 with TRBJ1-2; no reliable D call. Germline assignment: CDR1 DFQATT and CDR2 SNEGSKA (reference sequence). The CDR3 runs 10 residues. CDR3 coding DNA: TGCAGTGCCCCAGGCTATAGCTACACCTTC. It translates to CSAPGYSYTF.

V gene TRBV7-9 combines with J gene TRBJ2-1; 11 positions match TRBD2. Looked up from germline, CDR1 is SEHNR and CDR2 is FQNEAQ (reference sequence). This CDR3 has 13 amino acids. CDR3 amino acids: CASGTSGDNEQFF. The DNA for the CDR3 is TGTGCAAGCGGGACTAGCGGAGACAATGAGCAGTTCTTC.

In its sample, this clonotype was seen a few times. The chain recombines TRBV28 with TRBJ1-1; unclear D gene. The CDR3 has 13 amino acids. Trimming took off 3 bases at V and 8 bases at J, with 13 bases between the two ends. Germline V lookup: CDR1 MDHEN, CDR2 SYDVKM. CDR3 protein: CASSLFWESEAFF. In nucleotides, the CDR3 is TGTGCCAGCAGTTTGTTTTGGGAGTCCGAAGCTTTCTTT.

This clonotype has more than one count but fewer than ten. The chain is built from TRBV10-3 and TRBJ2-7; 7 bases are a match to TRBD2. The CDR3 has 14 amino acids. Germline V gives CDR1 ENHRY, CDR2 SYGVKD. Trimming took 7 bases from V and 3 from J; bases not matched to a gene: 9. The CDR3 reads CAIKAREDLYEQYF. The CDR3 region has the DNA TGTGCCATCAAGGCCCGGGAGGACCTCTACGAGCAGTACTTC.

This clonotype came up a few times. V is TRBV24-1 and J is TRBJ2-1; 10 nucleotides agree with TRBD2. The CDR3 spans 14 residues. J was trimmed by 13 bases and V by 2 bases; bases with no gene match: 7. Per germline, CDR1 KGHDR and CDR2 SFDVKD. The CDR3 here is CATSDSASGRSQFF. For the CDR3, the DNA is TGTGCCACCAGTGATTCCGCTAGCGGGAGAAGTCAGTTCTTC.

The sample holds a few counts of this clonotype. The chain is built from TRBV6-1 and TRBJ1-2; unclear D gene. The CDR3 is made up of 13 amino acids. Germline V gives CDR1 MNHNS, CDR2 SASEGT. Trimming took off 4 bases at V and 2 bases at J, with 8 bases between the two ends. The CDR3 is CASSGGFNYGYTF. CDR3 DNA: TGTGCCAGCAGTGGGGGTTTCAACTATGGCTACACCTTC.

This chain links TRBV7-2 with TRBJ1-1; D remains ambiguous. Germline V lookup: CDR1 SGHTA, CDR2 FQGNSA. This CDR3 spans 15 amino acids. V lost 2 bases and J 1 base, leaving 11 bases between the germline ends. Here the CDR3 reads CASSLSGPSNTEAFF. For the CDR3, the DNA is TGTGCCAGCAGCTTATCAGGTCCATCGAACACTGAAGCTTTCTTT.

The rearrangement uses TRBV2 and TRBJ2-2; D is perhaps TRBD1 or TRBD2 (6 bases each). Germline V gene sequence: CDR1 SNHLY, CDR2 FYNNEI. This CDR3 has 16 residues. Trimming removed 6 bases from V and 7 bases from J, with 21 bases in between. This CDR3 reads CASRKSVLRDNGELFF. In nucleotides, the CDR3 is TGTGCCAGCAGGAAAAGCGTCCTGCGGGACAACGGGGAGCTGTTTTTT.

The rearrangement joins TRBV4-1 to TRBJ1-4, with 7 bases identical to TRBD1. The V and J ends lost 4 bases and 0 bases, in that order; junction bases with no gene match: 5. Germline CDR1 is MGHRA and CDR2 is YSYEKL. The CDR3 sequence is 16 residues long. As DNA, the CDR3 is TGCGCCAGCAGCCGACAGGGAACTGCAACTAATGAAAAACTGTTTTTT. It yields the protein CASSRQGTATNEKLFF.

This clonotype came up many times. The chain uses TRBV28 and TRBJ2-1; D perhaps matches TRBD2 (6 bases). Per the germline V gene, CDR1 is MDHEN and CDR2 is SYDVKM. CDR3 length: 14 residues. V lost 2 bases to trimming and J lost 5 bases, with 10 bases between them. DNA of the CDR3: TGTGCCAGCAGTTTACAGCGGGCAGACAATGAGCAGTTCTTC. The encoded protein is CASSLQRADNEQFF. The entire variable domain, with the rest obtained from reference TRBV28 and TRBJ2-1, is as follows: DVKVTQSSRYLVKRTGEKVFLECVQDMDHENMFWYRQDPGLGLRLIYFSYDVKMKEKGDIPEGYSVSREKKERFSLILESASTNQTSMYLCASSLQRADNEQFFGPGTRLTVL.

CDR3 DNA sequence: TGTGCCAGCGCGTATAGGTCGGGATTCTACAATGAGCAGTTCTTC. Translation: CASAYRSGFYNEQFF. This chain links TRBV12-3 or TRBV12-4 with TRBJ2-1, with D possibly TRBD2 on 5 matching bases. The CDR3 spans 15 residues. V lost 8 bases to trimming and J lost 3 bases, with 17 bases between them.

The chain carries TRBV6-2 or TRBV6-3 and TRBJ1-1; D not resolved. The CDR3 covers 14 residues. Per germline, CDR1 MNHEY and CDR2 SVGEGT. V gave up 8 bases and J gave up 5 bases, with 18 bases separating them. Here the CDR3 reads CASLLGGRRTEAFF. CDR3 nucleotide sequence: TGTGCCAGCCTCTTGGGCGGGAGAAGGACTGAAGCTTTCTTT.

As regards this clonotype: One base away lies a much larger clone, so this may be a sequencing read error. The rearrangement uses TRBV10-3 and TRBJ2-7, with no clear D. Germline CDR1 is ENHRY and CDR2 is SYGVKD. V lost 8 bases and J lost 2, with 4 bases in between. The CDR3 has 10 amino acids. In DNA, the CDR3 is TGTGCCATCGGCGCCTACGAGCAGTACTTC. Translation gives CAIGAYEQYF.

In its sample, this clonotype was seen many times. The chain uses TRBV12-3 or TRBV12-4 and TRBJ2-7; D is uncertain. The CDR3 totals 13 residues. The V end lost 2 bases, the J end lost 3 bases, and 8 bases lay between the germline ends. The CDR3: CASSLLRNYEQYF. Written as DNA, the CDR3 is TGTGCCAGCAGTTTACTGCGGAACTACGAGCAGTACTTC.

This clonotype was recorded a few times. The gene calls are TRBV5-1 and TRBJ2-3; 12 bases align to TRBD2. The CDR3 consists of 18 residues. V was pared by 0 bases and J by 3 bases, with 8 bases of the junction left unmatched. CDR1 is SGHRS and CDR2 is YFSETQ in the germline V gene. Here the CDR3 DNA reads TGCGCCAGCAGCTTGGCCGATTTGCTAGCGGGGGGGACAGATACGCAGTATTTT. The encoded protein is CASSLADLLAGGTDTQYF.